The next 13 T cell receptor beta chains were all read from a single sample in a study of CD8+ T cells in alopecia areata. Once RNA had been extracted, it was reverse transcribed into cDNA to act as the sequencing template. Generated by immunoSEQ multiplex PCR, the TCRdb table keeps only in-frame clones and is missing some. The repertoire holds 250,000 to 350,000 clones, with over 45% as singletons. Regarding treatment: oral pan-JAK inhibitor, 5-10 mg twice daily. The sequencing here drew on CD4+ T cells sorted from blood, taken around week 54, from a patient treated with tofacitinib. The receptors originated from a human donor with alopecia areata.

V is TRBV6-5 and J is TRBJ1-2; D is perhaps TRBD1 (6 bases). Germline V gene lookup returns CDR1 MNHEY and CDR2 SVGAGI. The V gene lost 5 bases and the J gene lost 4 bases, with 14 bases spanning the gap. This CDR3 spans 14 amino acids. In DNA, the CDR3 is TGTGCCAGCAGTGGCGGACAGAAGAGCTATGGCTACACCTTC. Its translation: CASSGGQKSYGYTF.

Comments on this clone: The limits of the CDR3 on the DNA are not certain, so only TCRdb's listed CDR3 is given. The CDR3 loop is CASSLVGTGTYF. The chain joins TRBV7-2 to TRBJ1-2; the table's D call, TRBD1, has no DNA check behind it. The CDR3 extends over 12 residues, inclusive of both ends. The germline V gene has CDR1 SGHTA and CDR2 FQGNSA.

The rearrangement joins TRBV30 to TRBJ2-7, with D unclear. The length of the CDR3 is 15 residues. V lost 5 bases and J lost 2, with 19 bases in between. The germline CDR1 and CDR2 sequences are GTSNPN and SVGIG (reference sequence). The CDR3 DNA is TGTGCCTGGGGTATGGGCAGCCTTCCAACCTACGAGCAGTACTTC. Residues: CAWGMGSLPTYEQYF.

Here the CDR3 reads CASSPTGTEGRGYTF. CDR3 DNA sequence: TGTGCCAGCAGCCCAACCGGGACAGAGGGGCGCGGCTACACCTTC. The chain employs TRBV7-9 and TRBJ1-2; 7 bases match TRBD1. This CDR3 region has 15 residues. The germline V gene encodes CDR1 SEHNR and CDR2 FQNEAQ (reference sequence). The trim removed 5 bases at V and 8 bases at J, leaving 14 bases unmatched.

This clone came up a few times. J is TRBJ1-1 and V is TRBV29-1; no firm D call. Germline-derived CDR1 and CDR2 are SQVTM and ANQGSEA. This CDR3 contains 15 residues. V was clipped by 4 bases and J by 2 bases, with 17 bases between them. The CDR3 reads CSVVGPSGINTEAFF. Written as DNA, the CDR3 is TGCAGCGTTGTTGGTCCTTCCGGAATCAACACTGAAGCTTTCTTT.

The chain recombines TRBV29-1 with TRBJ2-5; D gene uncertain. The CDR3 sequence is 12 residues long. CDR1 SQVTM and CDR2 ANQGSEA come from the germline V gene. V lost 2 bases to trimming and J lost 2 bases, with 6 bases between them. CDR3 in amino acids: CSVEWQQETQYF. The CDR3 nucleotides read TGCAGCGTTGAATGGCAGCAAGAGACCCAGTACTTC.

V gene TRBV30 combines with J gene TRBJ2-5; D might be TRBD1 (6 bases). The germline V gene encodes CDR1 GTSNPN and CDR2 SVGIG (reference sequence). The CDR3 length is 14 residues. Trimming stripped 1 base from V and 2 bases from J, with 11 bases between. The CDR3 nucleotides are TGTGCCTGGAGTGCTTGGACAGCTCAAGAGACCCAGTACTTC. Amino acids: CAWSAWTAQETQYF.

J is TRBJ1-5 and V is TRBV7-9; D uncertain. The length of the CDR3 is 14 residues. The germline V and J ends were trimmed by 1 base and 5 bases, with 9 bases remaining between them. The V gene's germline CDR1 is SEHNR and CDR2 FQNEAQ (reference sequence). The CDR3 nucleotides read TGTGCCAGCAGCTTAGACGGGCAGCATCAGCCCCAGCATTTT. It codes for CASSLDGQHQPQHF.

The chain uses TRBV27 and TRBJ2-5, with 9 bases fitting TRBD2. CDR3 size: 13 residues. Germline CDR1 reads MNHEY; CDR2 reads SMNVEV (reference sequence). With V trimmed by 10 bases and J by 9 bases, 12 bases remained unmatched. The chain's CDR3 is CATSSGRLGAQYF. The DNA for the CDR3 is TGTGCCACCTCAAGCGGGAGGTTGGGGGCCCAGTACTTC.

The rearrangement joins TRBV30 to TRBJ1-1; 7 bases fit TRBD1. The CDR3 has 13 residues. Germline CDR1 GTSNPN, CDR2 SVGIG (reference sequence). V lost 5 bases and J lost 10; bases outside the gene matches: 13. The CDR3 reads CAWLRQGDVSAFF. In DNA form, the CDR3 reads TGTGCCTGGTTACGACAGGGAGATGTCTCAGCTTTCTTT. The variable domain in full, with the rest retrieved from reference TRBV30 and TRBJ1-1, is SQTIHQWPATLVQPVGSPLSLECTVEGTSNPNLYWYRQAAGRGLQLLFYSVGIGQISSEVPQNLSASRPQDRQFILSSKKLLLSDSGFYLCAWLRQGDVSAFFGQGTRLTVV.

This clone was detected a few times. The rearrangement joins TRBV29-1 to TRBJ1-1; no reliable D call. This CDR3 region has 12 residues. CDR1 SQVTM and CDR2 ANQGSEA come from the germline V gene. V lost 4 bases and J lost 1, with 7 bases in between. The CDR3 protein is CSVVHGNTEAFF. The CDR3 DNA is TGCAGCGTTGTACACGGGAACACTGAAGCTTTCTTT.

The chain uses TRBV30 and TRBJ1-5, with D perhaps TRBD1 (6 bases). Trimming left V 2 bases short and J 5 bases short, with 10 bases between. CDR1 is GTSNPN, CDR2 SVGIG, per germline (reference sequence). CDR3 size: 13 residues. CDR3 nucleotide sequence: TGTGCCTGGAGTCTTGACAGGTATCAGCCCCAGCATTTT. Translating it yields CAWSLDRYQPQHF.

The V call is TRBV15, the J call TRBJ2-5, with D unclear. V dropped 1 base and J dropped 2 bases, with 14 bases sitting between them. Germline CDR1 and CDR2: LNHNV and YYDKDF (reference sequence). The CDR3 totals 16 residues. The CDR3 here is CATSRVSATLQETQYF. CDR3 bases: TGTGCCACCAGCAGAGTAAGCGCGACCTTACAAGAGACCCAGTACTTC.